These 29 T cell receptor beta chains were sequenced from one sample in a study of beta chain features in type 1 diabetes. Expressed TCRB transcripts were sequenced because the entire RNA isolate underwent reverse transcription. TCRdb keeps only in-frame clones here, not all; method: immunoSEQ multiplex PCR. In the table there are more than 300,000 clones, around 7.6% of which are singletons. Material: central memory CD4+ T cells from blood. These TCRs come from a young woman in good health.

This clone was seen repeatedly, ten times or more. The CDR3 sequence is CAISGTGVNGELFF. CDR3 nucleotides: TGTGCCATCAGCGGGACAGGGGTGAACGGGGAGCTGTTTTTT. V gene TRBV10-3 combines with J gene TRBJ2-2, with 10 bases that match TRBD1. The CDR3 sequence is 14 residues long. Germline V gene sequence: CDR1 ENHRY, CDR2 SYGVKD. Trimming took 6 bases from V and 7 from J; bases not matched to a gene: 5.

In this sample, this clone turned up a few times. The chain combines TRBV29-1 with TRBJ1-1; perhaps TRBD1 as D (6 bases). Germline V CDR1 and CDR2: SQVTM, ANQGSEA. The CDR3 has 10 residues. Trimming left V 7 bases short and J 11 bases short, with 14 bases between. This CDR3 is CSARGVEAFF. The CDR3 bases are TGCAGCGCGAGGGGGGTTGAGGCTTTCTTT.

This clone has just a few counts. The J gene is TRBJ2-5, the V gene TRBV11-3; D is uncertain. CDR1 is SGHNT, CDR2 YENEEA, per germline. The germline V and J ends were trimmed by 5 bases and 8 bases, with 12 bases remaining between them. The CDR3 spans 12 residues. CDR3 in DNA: TGTGCCAGCAGCCTACGTGGTTTTACCCAGTACTTC. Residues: CASSLRGFTQYF.

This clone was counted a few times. The chain's CDR3 is CASSQREQLYQETQYF. In DNA, the CDR3 is TGTGCCAGCAGCCAGAGAGAACAGTTGTACCAAGAGACCCAGTACTTC. The chain uses TRBV5-6 and TRBJ2-5, with D hard to call. Germline values: CDR1 SGHDT, CDR2 YYEEEE. The length of the CDR3 is 16 residues. Trimming left V 4 bases short and J 0 bases short, with 16 bases between. The full variable domain, in which reference TRBV5-6 and TRBJ2-5 provide the parts outside the CDR3, is DAGVTQSPTHLIKTRGQQVTLRCSPKSGHDTVSWYQQALGQGPQFIFQYYEEEERQRGNFPDRFSGHQFPNYSSELNVNALLLGDSALYLCASSQREQLYQETQYFGPGTRLLVL.

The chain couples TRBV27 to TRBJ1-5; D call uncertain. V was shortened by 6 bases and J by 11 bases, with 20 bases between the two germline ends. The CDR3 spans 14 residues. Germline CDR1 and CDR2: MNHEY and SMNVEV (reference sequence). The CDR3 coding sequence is TGTGCCAGCAGCGGCAAGAGGGTGGGCGAAGCCCAGCATTTT. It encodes CASSGKRVGEAQHF.

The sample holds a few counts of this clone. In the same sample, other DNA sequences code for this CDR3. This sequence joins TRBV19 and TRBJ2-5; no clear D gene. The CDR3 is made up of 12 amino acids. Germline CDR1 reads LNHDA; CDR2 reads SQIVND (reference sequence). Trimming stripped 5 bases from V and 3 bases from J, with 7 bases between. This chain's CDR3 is CASSSSKETQYF. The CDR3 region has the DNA TGTGCCAGTAGTTCCTCAAAAGAGACCCAGTACTTC. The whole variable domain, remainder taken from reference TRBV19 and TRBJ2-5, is DGGITQSPKYLFRKEGQNVTLSCEQNLNHDAMYWYRQDPGQGLRLIYYSQIVNDFQKGDIAEGYSVSREKKESFPLTVTSAQKNPTAFYLCASSSSKETQYFGPGTRLLVL.

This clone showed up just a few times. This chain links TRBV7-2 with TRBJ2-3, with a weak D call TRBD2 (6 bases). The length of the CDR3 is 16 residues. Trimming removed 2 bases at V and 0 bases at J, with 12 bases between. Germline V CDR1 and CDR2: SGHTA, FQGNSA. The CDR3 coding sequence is TGTGCCAGCAGCTTATTTGATGGGACTAGCACAGATACGCAGTATTTT. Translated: CASSLFDGTSTDTQYF.

The CDR3 sequence is CASRRLAGKVGELFF. The CDR3 bases are TGTGCCAGCAGGAGACTAGCGGGGAAGGTTGGGGAGCTGTTTTTT. The chain carries TRBV11-2 and TRBJ2-2; 11 bases line up with TRBD2. The CDR3 loop spans 15 amino acids. J lost 8 bases, V lost 6 bases, and 8 bases had no gene match. Germline V CDR1 and CDR2: SGHAT, FQNNGV.

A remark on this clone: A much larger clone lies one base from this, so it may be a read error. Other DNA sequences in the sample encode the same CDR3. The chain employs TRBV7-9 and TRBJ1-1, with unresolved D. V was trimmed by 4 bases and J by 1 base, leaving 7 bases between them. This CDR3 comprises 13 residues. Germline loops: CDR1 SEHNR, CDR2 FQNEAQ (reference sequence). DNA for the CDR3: TGTGCCAGCAGCTCGGACCGGAACACTGAAGCTTTCTTT. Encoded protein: CASSSDRNTEAFF.

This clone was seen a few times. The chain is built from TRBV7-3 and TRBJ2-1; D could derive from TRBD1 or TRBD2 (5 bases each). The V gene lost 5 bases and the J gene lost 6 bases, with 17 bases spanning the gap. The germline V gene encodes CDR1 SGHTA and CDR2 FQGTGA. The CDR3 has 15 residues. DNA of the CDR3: TGTGCCAGCAGCCGAGCCGGGGCTAGCCTCAATGAGCAGTTCTTC. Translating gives CASSRAGASLNEQFF.

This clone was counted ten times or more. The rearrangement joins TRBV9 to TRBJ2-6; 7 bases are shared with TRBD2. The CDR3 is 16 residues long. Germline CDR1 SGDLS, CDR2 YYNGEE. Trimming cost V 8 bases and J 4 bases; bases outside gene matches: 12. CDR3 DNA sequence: TGTGCCAGTAAAAGGGAGGGCCCCTCCGGGGCCAACGTCCTGACTTTC. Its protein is CASKREGPSGANVLTF. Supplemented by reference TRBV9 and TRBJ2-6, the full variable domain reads DSGVTQTPKHLITATGQRVTLRCSPRSGDLSVYWYQQSLDQGLQFLIQYYNGEERAKGNILERFSAQQFPDLHSELNLSSLELGDSALYFCASKREGPSGANVLTFGAGSRLTVL.

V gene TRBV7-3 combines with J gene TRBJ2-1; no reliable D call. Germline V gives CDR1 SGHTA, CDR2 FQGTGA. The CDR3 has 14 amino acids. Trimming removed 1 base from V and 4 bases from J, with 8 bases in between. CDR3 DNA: TGTGCCAGCAGCTTAAGTCTGGGTTACAATGAGCAGTTCTTC. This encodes CASSLSLGYNEQFF.

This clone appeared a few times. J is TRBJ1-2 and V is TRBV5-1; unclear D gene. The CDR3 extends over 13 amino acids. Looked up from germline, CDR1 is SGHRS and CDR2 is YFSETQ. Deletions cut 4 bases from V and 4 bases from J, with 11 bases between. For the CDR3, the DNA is TGCGCCAGCAGCACCTCGGCCCGCTATGGCTACACCTTC. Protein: CASSTSARYGYTF.

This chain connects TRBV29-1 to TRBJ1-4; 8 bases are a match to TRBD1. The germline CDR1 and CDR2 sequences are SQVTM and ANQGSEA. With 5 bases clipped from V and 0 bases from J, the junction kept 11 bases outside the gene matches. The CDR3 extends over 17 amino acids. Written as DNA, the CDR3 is TGCAGCGTTTTTTTGGAGACAGGGGCCTCAACTAATGAAAAACTGTTTTTT. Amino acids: CSVFLETGASTNEKLFF.

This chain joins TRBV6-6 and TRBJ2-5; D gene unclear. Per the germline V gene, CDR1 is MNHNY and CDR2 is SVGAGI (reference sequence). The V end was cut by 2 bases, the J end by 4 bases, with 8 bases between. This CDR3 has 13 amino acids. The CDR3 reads CASSYVLLETQYF. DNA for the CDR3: TGTGCCAGCAGTTACGTTCTGCTAGAGACCCAGTACTTC.

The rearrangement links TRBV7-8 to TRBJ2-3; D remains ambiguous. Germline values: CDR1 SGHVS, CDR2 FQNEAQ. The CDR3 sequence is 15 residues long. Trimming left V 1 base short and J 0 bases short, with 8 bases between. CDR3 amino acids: CASSLEWSSTDTQYF. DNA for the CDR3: TGTGCCAGCAGCTTAGAGTGGTCTAGCACAGATACGCAGTATTTT. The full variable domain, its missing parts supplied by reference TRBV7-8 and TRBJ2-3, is GAGVSQSPRYKVAKRGQDVALRCDPISGHVSLFWYQQALGQGPEFLTYFQNEAQLDKSGLPSDRFFAERPEGSVSTLKIQRTQQEDSAVYLCASSLEWSSTDTQYFGPGTRLTVL.

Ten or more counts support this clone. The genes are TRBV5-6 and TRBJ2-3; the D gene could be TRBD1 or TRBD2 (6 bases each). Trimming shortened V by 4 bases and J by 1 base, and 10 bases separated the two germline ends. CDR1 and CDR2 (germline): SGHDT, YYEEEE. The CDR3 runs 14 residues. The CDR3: CASSRRGGTDTQYF. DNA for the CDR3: TGTGCCAGCAGCCGGAGGGGGGGCACAGATACGCAGTATTTT.

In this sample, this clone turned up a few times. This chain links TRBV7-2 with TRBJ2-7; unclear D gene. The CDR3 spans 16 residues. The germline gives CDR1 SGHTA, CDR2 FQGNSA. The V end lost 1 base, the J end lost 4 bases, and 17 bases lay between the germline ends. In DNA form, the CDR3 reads TGTGCCAGCAGCTTAGTCGTTGGCAGTCTTACTTACGAGCAGTACTTC. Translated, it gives CASSLVVGSLTYEQYF.

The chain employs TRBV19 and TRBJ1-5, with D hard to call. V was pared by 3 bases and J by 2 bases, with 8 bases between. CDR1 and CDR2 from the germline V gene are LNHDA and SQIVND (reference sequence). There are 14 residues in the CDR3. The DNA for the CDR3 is TGTGCCAGTAGTATGCAGTTGGGCAATCAGCCCCAGCATTTT. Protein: CASSMQLGNQPQHF. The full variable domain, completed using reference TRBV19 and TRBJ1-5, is DGGITQSPKYLFRKEGQNVTLSCEQNLNHDAMYWYRQDPGQGLRLIYYSQIVNDFQKGDIAEGYSVSREKKESFPLTVTSAQKNPTAFYLCASSMQLGNQPQHFGDGTRLSIL.

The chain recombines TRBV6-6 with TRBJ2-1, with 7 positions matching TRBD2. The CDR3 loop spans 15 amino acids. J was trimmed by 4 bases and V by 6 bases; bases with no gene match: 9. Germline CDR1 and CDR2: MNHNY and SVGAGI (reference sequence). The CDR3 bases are TGTGCCAGCAGCCTTACCGGGAGGCAGTACAATGAGCAGTTCTTC. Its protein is CASSLTGRQYNEQFF.

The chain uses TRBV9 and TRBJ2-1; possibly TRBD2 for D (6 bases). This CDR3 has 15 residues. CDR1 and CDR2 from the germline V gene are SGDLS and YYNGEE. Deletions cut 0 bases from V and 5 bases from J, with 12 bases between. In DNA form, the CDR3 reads TGTGCCAGCAGCGTAGGGCTAGCGAGGGACAATGAGCAGTTCTTC. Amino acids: CASSVGLARDNEQFF.

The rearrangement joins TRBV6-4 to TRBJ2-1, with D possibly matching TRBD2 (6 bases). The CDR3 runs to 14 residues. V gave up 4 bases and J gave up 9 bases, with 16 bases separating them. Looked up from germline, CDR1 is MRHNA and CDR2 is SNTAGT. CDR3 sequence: CASSGLPSAGEQFF. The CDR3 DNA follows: TGTGCCAGCAGTGGTCTGCCTAGCGCCGGTGAGCAGTTCTTC.

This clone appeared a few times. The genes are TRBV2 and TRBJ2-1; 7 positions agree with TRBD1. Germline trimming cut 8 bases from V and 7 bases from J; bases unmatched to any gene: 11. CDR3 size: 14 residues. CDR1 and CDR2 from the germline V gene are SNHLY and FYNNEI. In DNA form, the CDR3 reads TGTGCCAGCCACATCAGTGGGACAGTTAATGAGCAGTTCTTC. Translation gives CASHISGTVNEQFF.

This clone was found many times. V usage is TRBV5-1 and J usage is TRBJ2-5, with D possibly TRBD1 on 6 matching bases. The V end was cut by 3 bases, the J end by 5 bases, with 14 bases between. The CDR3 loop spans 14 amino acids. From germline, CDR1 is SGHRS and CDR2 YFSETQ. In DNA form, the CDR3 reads TGCGCCAGCAGCTCTGGACAGCCCGGCGAGACCCAGTACTTC. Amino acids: CASSSGQPGETQYF.

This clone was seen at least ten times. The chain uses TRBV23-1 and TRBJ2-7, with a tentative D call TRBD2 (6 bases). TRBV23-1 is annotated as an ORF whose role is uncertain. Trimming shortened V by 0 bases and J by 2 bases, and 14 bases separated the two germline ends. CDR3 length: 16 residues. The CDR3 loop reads CASSQSVGGIPYEQYF. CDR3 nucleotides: TGCGCCAGCAGTCAATCCGTAGGAGGGATTCCCTACGAGCAGTACTTC.

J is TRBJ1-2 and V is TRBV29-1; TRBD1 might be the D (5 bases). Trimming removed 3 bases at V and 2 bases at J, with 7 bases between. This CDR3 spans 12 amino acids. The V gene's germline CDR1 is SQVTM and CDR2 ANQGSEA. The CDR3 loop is CSVEGVNYGYTF. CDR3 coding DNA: TGCAGCGTTGAGGGGGTGAACTATGGCTACACCTTC.

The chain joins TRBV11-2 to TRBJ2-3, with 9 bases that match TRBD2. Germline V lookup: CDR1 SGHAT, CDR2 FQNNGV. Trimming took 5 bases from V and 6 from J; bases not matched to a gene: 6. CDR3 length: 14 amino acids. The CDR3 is CASSRGLAPDTQYF. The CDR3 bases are TGTGCCAGCAGCCGGGGACTAGCCCCCGATACGCAGTATTTT.

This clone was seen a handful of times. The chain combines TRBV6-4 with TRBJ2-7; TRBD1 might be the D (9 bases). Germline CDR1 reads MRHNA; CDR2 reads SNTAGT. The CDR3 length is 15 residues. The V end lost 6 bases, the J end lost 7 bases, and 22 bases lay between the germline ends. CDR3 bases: TGTGCCAGCAGGATTAGCGGGACAGGGACCAGGGAGCAGTACTTC. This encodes CASRISGTGTREQYF.

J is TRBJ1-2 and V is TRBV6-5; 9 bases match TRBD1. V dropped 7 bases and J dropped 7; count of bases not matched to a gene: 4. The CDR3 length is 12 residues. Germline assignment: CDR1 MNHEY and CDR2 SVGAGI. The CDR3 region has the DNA TGTGCCAGCACCAGGACAGGGGCTGGCTACACCTTC. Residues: CASTRTGAGYTF.